This passage covers 29 T cell receptor beta chains from one sample sequenced in a study of control samples from healthy donors and cancer patients. Data came from immunoSEQ multiplex PCR; TCRdb stores just in-frame clones and leaves some out. The sample holds about 19,000 clones, roughly four fifths seen once. The sample was PBMCs. These receptors were obtained from a man older than 75 with head and neck cancer.

The CDR3 protein is CASQVSGSTDTQYF. The DNA of the CDR3 is TGTGCCAGCCAGGTGTCAGGAAGCACAGATACGCAGTATTTT. V usage is TRBV7-2 and J usage is TRBJ2-3, with D hard to call. Trimming pared 8 bases from V and 0 bases from J, leaving 12 bases between. Germline values: CDR1 SGHTA, CDR2 FQGNSA. The CDR3 runs to 14 residues.

The chain recombines TRBV7-7 with TRBJ2-7; 15 nucleotides agree with TRBD2. Germline lookup yields CDR1 SSHAT and CDR2 FNYEAQ (reference sequence). V lost 4 bases, J lost 0 bases, and 1 base stayed unmatched. The CDR3 extends over 16 amino acids. CDR3 DNA: TGTGCCAGCAGCTGGGGACTAGCGGGAGGCTCCTACGAGCAGTACTTC. Protein sequence: CASSWGLAGGSYEQYF.

V and J are TRBV5-6 and TRBJ2-5; no clear D. From germline, CDR1 is SGHDT and CDR2 YYEEEE. V was shortened by 0 bases and J by 4 bases, with 13 bases between the two germline ends. This CDR3 comprises 15 residues. The chain's CDR3 is CASSLVSGLVETQYF. The CDR3 DNA reads as TGTGCCAGCAGCTTGGTATCCGGGCTGGTAGAGACCCAGTACTTC.

This CDR3 is CASSPDRGQVVEAFF. CDR3 nucleotides: TGCGCCAGCAGCCCTGACAGGGGCCAAGTTGTTGAAGCTTTCTTT. The chain combines TRBV5-1 with TRBJ1-1, with 8 nucleotides matching TRBD1. Trimming at V came to 4 bases and at J to 7 bases, leaving 12 bases not matched to a gene. CDR1 is SGHRS and CDR2 is YFSETQ in the germline V gene. CDR3 length: 15 residues.

The chain combines TRBV24-1 with TRBJ2-7; D is ambiguous. V was pared by 2 bases and J by 5 bases, with 12 bases between. CDR1 is KGHDR and CDR2 is SFDVKD in the germline V gene. This CDR3 has 14 amino acids. CDR3 amino acids: CATSDSDGFDEQYF. In DNA, the CDR3 is TGTGCCACCAGTGATTCTGACGGATTCGACGAGCAGTACTTC.

This chain uses TRBV29-1 with TRBJ2-5; either TRBD1 or TRBD2 may supply D (7 bases each). The germline V gene has CDR1 SQVTM and CDR2 ANQGSEA. Trimming stripped 6 bases from V and 5 bases from J, with 13 bases between. This CDR3 is 12 amino acids long. For the CDR3, the DNA is TGCAGCGTGGGAGGGGGCTCGGAGACCCAGTACTTC. Protein: CSVGGGSETQYF.

The CDR3 sequence: CASSFRFGGGNTEAFF. The CDR3 bases are TGTGCCAGCAGCTTTCGTTTCGGGGGAGGGAACACTGAAGCTTTCTTT. The chain combines TRBV7-2 with TRBJ1-1, with a weak D call TRBD1 (5 bases). This CDR3 region has 16 residues. Trimming cost V 3 bases and J 1 base, with 15 bases left between them. The germline CDR1 and CDR2 sequences are SGHTA and FQGNSA.

The chain links TRBV6-5 to TRBJ2-6; no clear D. CDR1 and CDR2 (germline): MNHEY, SVGAGI. Between the trimmed V and J ends, which lost 8 bases and 0 bases, there was a span of 5 bases. The CDR3 runs to 13 residues. CDR3 DNA: TGTGCCAGCCAAAGCTCTGGGGCCAACGTCCTGACTTTC. It specifies CASQSSGANVLTF.

The chain is built from TRBV5-4 and TRBJ1-4; 7 nucleotides agree with TRBD1. Per the germline V gene, CDR1 is SGHNT and CDR2 is YYREEE (reference sequence). After removal of 4 bases from V and 2 bases from J, the junction contained 2 bases not matched to a gene. The CDR3 length is 14 residues. The CDR3 bases are TGTGCCAGCAGCCGGGACAGTACTAATGAAAAACTGTTTTTT. It specifies CASSRDSTNEKLFF.

Concerning this clone: This sample includes further DNA sequences coding for the same CDR3. The chain recombines TRBV6-5 with TRBJ2-7; 9 positions agree with TRBD1. Trimming cost V 0 bases and J 1 base; bases outside gene matches: 1. Germline V gives CDR1 MNHEY, CDR2 SVGAGI. The CDR3 spans 15 residues. CDR3: CASSYSGTGSYEQYF. In DNA, the CDR3 is TGTGCCAGCAGTTACTCAGGGACAGGGTCCTACGAGCAGTACTTC.

The V gene is TRBV2, the J gene TRBJ2-3; D possibly matches TRBD1 or TRBD2 (6 bases each). V was cut by 4 bases and J by 5 bases, with 16 bases left in between. The CDR3 has 15 amino acids. Germline assignment: CDR1 SNHLY and CDR2 FYNNEI. The CDR3 nucleotides are TGTGCCAGCAGTGTAGGGGGGAGTCTGATAGATACGCAGTATTTT. Its protein is CASSVGGSLIDTQYF.

This chain joins TRBV28 and TRBJ2-1; TRBD2 matches 9 bases. CDR1 is MDHEN, CDR2 SYDVKM, per germline. The CDR3 extends over 16 amino acids. The V segment lost 4 bases and the J segment 1 base; nucleotides outside the gene matches: 5. CDR3 sequence (DNA): TGTGCCAGCAGTTCACCTCTAGCGGGGTCCTACAATGAGCAGTTCTTC. The encoded protein is CASSSPLAGSYNEQFF.

This clone has more than one count but fewer than ten. This sequence joins TRBV7-8 and TRBJ1-5; no clear D. CDR1 is SGHVS, CDR2 FQNEAQ, per germline. Trimming took off 1 base at V and 1 base at J, with 8 bases between the two ends. This CDR3 spans 15 amino acids. The CDR3 DNA follows: TGTGCCAGCAGCTTAGGGAGGATCAGCAATCAGCCCCAGCATTTT. It is translated as CASSLGRISNQPQHF.

This chain connects TRBV29-1 to TRBJ2-3, with D perhaps assigned TRBD1 or TRBD2 (5 bases each). This CDR3 has 14 amino acids. Germline CDR1 SQVTM, CDR2 ANQGSEA. V dropped 5 bases and J dropped 0 bases, with 12 bases sitting between them. The CDR3, as DNA: TGCAGCGTTCCCGGGACGGCTAGCACAGATACGCAGTATTTT. Amino acid sequence: CSVPGTASTDTQYF.

Here the CDR3 reads CASSFETGMNQPQHF. DNA of the CDR3: TGTGCCAGTAGTTTCGAGACAGGGATGAATCAGCCCCAGCATTTT. V gene TRBV19 combines with J gene TRBJ1-5; 7 bases line up with TRBD1. The CDR3 covers 15 residues. Germline lookup yields CDR1 LNHDA and CDR2 SQIVND (reference sequence). With V trimmed by 5 bases and J by 4 bases, 8 bases remained unmatched.

The V gene is TRBV15, the J gene TRBJ1-5; perhaps TRBD1 as D (6 bases). V lost 5 bases, J lost 5 bases, and 10 bases lay in between. The CDR3 covers 13 residues. CDR1 and CDR2 (germline): LNHNV, YYDKDF (reference sequence). CDR3 sequence: CATSERTDQPQHF. The CDR3 DNA reads as TGTGCCACCAGCGAGAGGACAGATCAGCCCCAGCATTTT.

The chain links TRBV6-5 to TRBJ2-7; D possibly corresponds to TRBD2 (6 bases). The CDR3 spans 16 residues. From germline, CDR1 is MNHEY and CDR2 SVGAGI. V lost 4 bases, J lost 6 bases, and 22 bases lay in between. The CDR3 spells CASSLRAGQGFGEQYF. The CDR3, as DNA: TGTGCCAGCAGTTTAAGGGCGGGGCAGGGATTCGGCGAGCAGTACTTC.

The chain uses TRBV28 and TRBJ1-3, with D unresolved. Trimming pared 8 bases from V and 4 bases from J, leaving 18 bases between. Germline V gene sequence: CDR1 MDHEN, CDR2 SYDVKM. The CDR3 length is 15 residues. DNA of the CDR3: TGTGCCAGCGGCTCAACCGTGGCAGCCGGAAACACCATATATTTT. It is translated as CASGSTVAAGNTIYF. The whole variable domain, remainder taken from reference TRBV28 and TRBJ1-3, is DVKVTQSSRYLVKRTGEKVFLECVQDMDHENMFWYRQDPGLGLRLIYFSYDVKMKEKGDIPEGYSVSREKKERFSLILESASTNQTSMYLCASGSTVAAGNTIYFGEGSWLTVV.

The chain links TRBV12-3 or TRBV12-4 to TRBJ2-3; D is ambiguous. The V gene lost 7 bases and the J gene lost 9 bases, with 14 bases spanning the gap. This CDR3 contains 12 residues. CDR3 loop: CASTETGNTQYF. In nucleotides, the CDR3 is TGTGCCAGCACAGAGACTGGGAACACGCAGTATTTT.

J is TRBJ1-1 and V is TRBV27, with TRBD1 matching 7 bases. CDR1 MNHEY and CDR2 SMNVEV come from the germline V gene (reference sequence). There are 13 residues in the CDR3. Trimming took 8 bases from V and 4 from J; bases not matched to a gene: 7. The chain's CDR3 is CASYRQGGTEAFF. The DNA of the CDR3 is TGTGCCAGCTATCGACAGGGAGGCACTGAAGCTTTCTTT.

This clone was observed a handful of times. V is TRBV30 and J is TRBJ1-5; a possible D gene is TRBD1 (5 bases). The CDR3 length is 13 residues. Germline V gives CDR1 GTSNPN, CDR2 SVGIG (reference sequence). V gave up 4 bases and J gave up 1 base, with 8 bases separating them. The CDR3 sequence is CAWNGDSNQPQHF. CDR3 DNA sequence: TGTGCCTGGAACGGGGACAGCAATCAGCCCCAGCATTTT.

The chain couples TRBV7-3 to TRBJ1-2, with a tentative D call TRBD1 (5 bases). The length of the CDR3 is 14 residues. V lost 5 bases and J 12 bases, leaving 22 bases between the germline ends. Germline V gene lookup returns CDR1 SGHTA and CDR2 FQGTGA. The CDR3 loop is CASSLNPGTEIHTF. DNA for the CDR3: TGTGCCAGCAGCCTGAACCCCGGGACCGAGATTCACACCTTC.

This chain uses TRBV6-6 with TRBJ2-3, with 7 positions matching TRBD1. CDR1 is MNHNY, CDR2 SVGAGI, per germline (reference sequence). V shed 2 bases, J shed 0 bases, and the junction held 5 bases outside the gene matches. This CDR3 has 16 residues. The CDR3 reads CASSYLGTASTDTQYF. The CDR3 DNA follows: TGTGCCAGCAGTTACCTCGGGACAGCTAGCACAGATACGCAGTATTTT.

The genes are TRBV7-9 and TRBJ1-1; D remains ambiguous. Trimming removed 5 bases from V and 1 base from J, with 8 bases in between. Germline V gene lookup returns CDR1 SEHNR and CDR2 FQNEAQ (reference sequence). CDR3 size: 13 residues. This chain's CDR3 is CASSAQANTEAFF. In DNA, the CDR3 is TGTGCCAGCAGCGCCCAGGCGAACACTGAAGCTTTCTTT. The variable domain in full, with the rest retrieved from reference TRBV7-9 and TRBJ1-1, is DTGVSQNPRHKITKRGQNVTFRCDPISEHNRLYWYRQTLGQGPEFLTYFQNEAQLEKSRLLSDRFSAERPKGSFSTLEIQRTEQGDSAMYLCASSAQANTEAFFGQGTRLTVV.

The rearrangement links TRBV3-1 (or the pseudogene TRBV3-2) to TRBJ1-1, with a weak D call TRBD1 (5 bases). Per the germline V gene, CDR1 is LGHDT and CDR2 is YNNKEL (reference sequence). V was shortened by 2 bases and J by 4 bases, with 8 bases between the two germline ends. The CDR3 runs 13 residues. CDR3 loop: CASSQRGVTEAFF. The CDR3 bases are TGTGCCAGCAGCCAACGGGGGGTCACTGAAGCTTTCTTT.

This clone was detected only a few times. The V call is TRBV2, the J call TRBJ1-5; D may be TRBD1 (5 bases). The germline CDR1 and CDR2 sequences are SNHLY and FYNNEI. CDR3 size: 15 residues. V was pared by 4 bases and J by 8 bases, with 18 bases between. The CDR3 DNA reads as TGTGCCAGCAGTGGGGCAGGGCAAGGATTGAAGCCCCAGCATTTT. Amino acids: CASSGAGQGLKPQHF.

The chain joins TRBV4-1 to TRBJ1-1; 9 nucleotides agree with TRBD1. Germline trimming cut 0 bases from V and 4 bases from J; bases unmatched to any gene: 3. The CDR3 has 15 residues. The germline gives CDR1 MGHRA, CDR2 YSYEKL. The CDR3 sequence: CASSQDNRGLTEAFF. The CDR3 nucleotides are TGCGCCAGCAGCCAAGATAACAGGGGGCTCACTGAAGCTTTCTTT.

The J gene is TRBJ1-4, the V gene TRBV24-1; 8 bases map to TRBD1. The CDR3 runs to 13 residues. Germline V gene sequence: CDR1 KGHDR, CDR2 SFDVKD. With 7 bases clipped from V and 5 bases from J, the junction kept 2 bases outside the gene matches. The CDR3 protein is CATSGTGNEKLFF. CDR3 nucleotides: TGTGCCACCAGCGGGACAGGCAATGAAAAACTGTTTTTT.

On this clone: The same CDR3 is also encoded by other DNA sequences in this sample. The chain recombines TRBV9 with TRBJ2-5; D might be TRBD1 (5 bases). Trimming shortened V by 0 bases and J by 6 bases, and 15 bases separated the two germline ends. The length of the CDR3 is 15 residues. In germline, CDR1 is SGDLS, CDR2 YYNGEE. CDR3 region: CASSVGVGPLQTQYF. The CDR3 coding sequence is TGTGCCAGCAGCGTAGGGGTGGGGCCGTTACAGACCCAGTACTTC.